This note documents a single T cell receptor beta chain sequence. This record belongs to a study of blood T cell repertoires in COVID-19. Some clones are missing from TCRdb's copy, which holds only in-frame ones; the method was immunoSEQ multiplex PCR. The profile shows 60,000 to 85,000 clones, more than 75% of them singletons. CDR3 length: 14 amino acids. The V end lost 6 bases, the J end lost 2 bases, and 11 bases lay between the germline ends. CDR1 and CDR2 (germline): MNHEY, SVGAGI. This chain links TRBV6-5 with TRBJ1-5; possibly TRBD1 for D (5 bases). The receptor's source is a man aged 55 to 70 with COVID-19, enrolled during active disease. Sample: peripheral blood. The CDR3 DNA sequence: TGTGCCAGCAGCTGGGGGGTCGGCAATCAGCCCCAGCATTTT. It specifies CASSWGVGNQPQHF.